These 18 T cell receptor beta chains share one sample of origin, sequenced in a study of blood T cell repertoires in COVID-19. The table came from immunoSEQ multiplex PCR; TCRdb's copy has only in-frame clones and leaves some out. The sample contains about 270,000 clones, under 95% of which appear only once. The specimen sequenced was PBMCs or T cells enriched from blood (not recorded which). Source of these receptors: a man aged 35 to 55 who had been exposed to COVID-19.

This sequence joins TRBV6-5 and TRBJ1-1, with unresolved D. The CDR3 is 11 residues long. Germline CDR1 and CDR2: MNHEY and SVGAGI. With 7 bases removed from V and 1 base from J, the gap between germline ends came to 4 bases. The CDR3 is CASTSNTEAFF. The CDR3 DNA follows: TGTGCCAGCACTTCGAACACTGAAGCTTTCTTT.

The rearrangement uses TRBV5-6 and TRBJ1-6; TRBD1 aligns across 12 bases. Unmatched junction bases numbered 14, after V lost 3 bases and J lost 7 bases. This CDR3 contains 19 residues. Germline V gives CDR1 SGHDT, CDR2 YYEEEE. The DNA for the CDR3 is TGTGCCAGCAGCTCCCGCCCGAGGGGGACAGGGGGCGCGAATTCACCCCTCCACTTT. Translating it yields CASSSRPRGTGGANSPLHF. Based on the CDR3 plus reference TRBV5-6 and TRBJ1-6, the full variable domain is DAGVTQSPTHLIKTRGQQVTLRCSPKSGHDTVSWYQQALGQGPQFIFQYYEEEERQRGNFPDRFSGHQFPNYSSELNVNALLLGDSALYLCASSSRPRGTGGANSPLHFGNGTRLTVT.

The chain uses TRBV4-2 and TRBJ2-7, with D perhaps matching TRBD1 (6 bases). The CDR3 consists of 13 residues. V was clipped by 8 bases and J by 4 bases, with 15 bases between them. Germline V gene data show CDR1 as LGHNA and CDR2 as YNFKEQ. The CDR3: CASGNQGKYEQYF. Here the CDR3 DNA reads TGTGCCAGCGGAAACCAGGGGAAGTACGAGCAGTACTTC.

The rearrangement joins TRBV4-2 to TRBJ2-3, with TRBD2 matching over 7 bases. The CDR3 is 13 residues long. V trimming: 1 base; J trimming: 9 bases; junction bases outside the gene matches: 4. Germline V gene lookup returns CDR1 LGHNA and CDR2 YNFKEQ. CDR3 DNA sequence: TGTGCCAGCAGCCAAGTTGGGGGGGAAACGCAGTATTTT. Translated, it gives CASSQVGGETQYF.

Points on this clone: Different DNA sequences within this sample yield the same CDR3. The V and J genes are TRBV5-6 and TRBJ2-7, with D unclear. Germline V CDR1 and CDR2: SGHDT, YYEEEE. V lost 0 bases and J lost 4, with 8 bases in between. The CDR3 spans 13 residues. CDR3 protein: CASSLGAAYEQYF. CDR3 nucleotide sequence: TGTGCCAGCAGCTTGGGGGCAGCTTACGAGCAGTACTTC.

The V call is TRBV19, the J call TRBJ1-4; 8 bases are a match to TRBD1. Germline V gives CDR1 LNHDA, CDR2 SQIVND (reference sequence). V gave up 5 bases and J gave up 4 bases; unmatched junction bases: 3. The CDR3 consists of 14 residues. The CDR3 spells CASSAGTGNEKLFF. The CDR3 region has the DNA TGTGCCAGTAGTGCCGGGACAGGTAATGAAAAACTGTTTTTT. Full variable domain (remainder filled in from reference TRBV19 and TRBJ1-4): DGGITQSPKYLFRKEGQNVTLSCEQNLNHDAMYWYRQDPGQGLRLIYYSQIVNDFQKGDIAEGYSVSREKKESFPLTVTSAQKNPTAFYLCASSAGTGNEKLFFGSGTQLSVL.

This chain joins TRBV11-3 and TRBJ1-1; D remains unclear. V was trimmed by 5 bases and J by 6 bases, leaving 7 bases between them. The CDR3 length is 11 residues. Germline V lookup: CDR1 SGHNT, CDR2 YENEEA. The CDR3 is CASSGRAEAFF. CDR3 DNA: TGTGCCAGCAGCGGGAGGGCTGAAGCTTTCTTT.

The chain joins TRBV12-3 or TRBV12-4 to TRBJ2-1; 7 bases are shared with TRBD2. The J segment lost 4 bases and the V segment lost 10 bases, leaving 7 bases of the junction unmatched. The CDR3 runs 13 residues. For the CDR3, the DNA is TGTGCCACCCGGGGGGTAGGATACAATGAGCAGTTCTTC. This encodes CATRGVGYNEQFF.

This clone was found once. The chain recombines TRBV7-2 with TRBJ2-5; 10 bases agree with TRBD1. The CDR3 extends over 14 amino acids. Germline values: CDR1 SGHTA, CDR2 FQGNSA. J lost 4 bases, V lost 5 bases, and 4 bases had no gene match. The CDR3 sequence: CASSLWTGGETQYF. In DNA form, the CDR3 reads TGTGCCAGCAGCCTCTGGACAGGGGGAGAGACCCAGTACTTC. The full variable domain, completed using reference TRBV7-2 and TRBJ2-5, is GAGVSQSPSNKVTEKGKDVELRCDPISGHTALYWYRQSLGQGLEFLIYFQGNSAPDKSGLPSDRFSAERTGGSVSTLTIQRTQQEDSAVYLCASSLWTGGETQYFGPGTRLLVL.

The DNA for the CDR3 is TGTGCCAGCAGTTTAGTTGCCGAAAGCCCCTACACCTTC. This codes for CASSLVAESPYTF. This chain uses TRBV12-3 or TRBV12-4 with TRBJ1-2; no firm D call. This CDR3 comprises 13 residues. The V and J ends lost 1 base and 10 bases respectively, with 13 bases between them.

The chain carries TRBV19 and TRBJ1-4; D is unresolved. With 7 bases removed from V and 0 bases from J, the gap between germline ends came to 15 bases. Germline values: CDR1 LNHDA, CDR2 SQIVND (reference sequence). The CDR3 length is 16 residues. Written as DNA, the CDR3 is TGTGCCAGTAATGTGAGGGTGGGCGCAACTAATGAAAAACTGTTTTTT. It translates to CASNVRVGATNEKLFF.

V gene TRBV15 combines with J gene TRBJ2-6; 9 nucleotides match TRBD1. This CDR3 comprises 17 residues. Germline loops: CDR1 LNHNV, CDR2 YYDKDF (reference sequence). Germline trimming cut 1 base from V and 2 bases from J; bases unmatched to any gene: 3. The CDR3 nucleotides read TGTGCCACCAGCAGAGGCCGGGACAGGGCTGGGGCCAACGTCCTGACTTTC. Amino acid sequence: CATSRGRDRAGANVLTF.

This chain joins TRBV28 and TRBJ2-7; 10 nucleotides line up with TRBD2. The germline V gene has CDR1 MDHEN and CDR2 SYDVKM. The junction had 10 bases not matched to a gene; V was cut back by 3 bases and J by 5 bases. The CDR3 is made up of 16 amino acids. Here the CDR3 reads CASSFSSASGSDEQYF. The CDR3 nucleotides read TGTGCCAGCAGTTTCTCCTCCGCTAGCGGGAGTGACGAGCAGTACTTC.

This chain's CDR3 is CASSRHPGPTGGVCLPRCNEQFF. The CDR3 DNA is TGTGCCAGCAGTAGACACCCAGGCCCGACAGGGGGCGTTTGTTTGCCGAGGTGCAATGAGCAGTTCTTC. V is TRBV21-1 and J is TRBJ2-1; the table's D call TRBD1 went unverified against the DNA. TRBV21-1 represents a pseudogene. This CDR3 has 23 amino acids.

The chain couples TRBV6-1 to TRBJ2-5; D gene uncertain. Germline lookup yields CDR1 MNHNS and CDR2 SASEGT. The germline V and J ends were trimmed by 3 bases and 0 bases, with 8 bases remaining between them. The CDR3 is 14 amino acids. This chain's CDR3 is CASSDRVYQETQYF. CDR3 DNA: TGTGCCAGCAGTGATCGGGTGTACCAAGAGACCCAGTACTTC.

J is TRBJ1-1 and V is TRBV18; D ambiguous. Germline V CDR1 and CDR2: KGHSH, LQKENI. Trimming pared 0 bases from V and 3 bases from J, leaving 11 bases between. The CDR3 has 15 residues. The CDR3 nucleotides are TGTGCCAGCTCACCACCGGGCACATCGGACACTGAAGCTTTCTTT. Translation: CASSPPGTSDTEAFF.

The CDR3 DNA follows: TGCGCCAGCAGCTTGACCTTTTCACAAAAAGAGACCCAGTACTTC. Encoded protein: CASSLTFSQKETQYF. The chain employs TRBV5-1 and TRBJ2-5; no firm D call. The CDR3 has 15 amino acids. The germline V gene has CDR1 SGHRS and CDR2 YFSETQ. The V gene lost 1 base and the J gene lost 3 bases, with 13 bases spanning the gap.

The rearrangement uses TRBV9 and TRBJ1-2, with 9 positions matching TRBD1. The CDR3 totals 15 residues. Trimming at V came to 4 bases and at J to 1 base, leaving 5 bases not matched to a gene. The germline V gene encodes CDR1 SGDLS and CDR2 YYNGEE. The CDR3 DNA sequence: TGTGCCAGCAGCCCCCGGACAGGGGATAACTATGGCTACACCTTC. Translation: CASSPRTGDNYGYTF.